Sequencing of this TCR beta chain was carried out in a study of T cells in Graves' hyperthyroidism and ophthalmopathy. Trimming cost V 2 bases and J 3 bases; bases outside gene matches: 12. The CDR3 totals 18 residues. Germline CDR1 reads MNHNS; CDR2 reads SASEGT. TCR beta CDR3 sequences were amplified from RNA transcripts. The HTBI primer set drove a first-round RT-PCR of the TCR CDR3. TCRdb passed the multiplex PCR reads through MiXCR, listing each CDR3 protein once. The sample records a few hundred thousand distinct CDR3 sequences, about a sixth being singletons. Study-level points and caveats: Most clonotypes expanded in the thyroid (above 0.001) were also present in blood.

On this clonotype itself: The antigen is undetermined.

Material: blood. The TCR was taken from a young woman with Graves' hyperthyroidism. The chain employs TRBV6-1 and TRBJ1-1, with 10 bases identical to TRBD1. This chain's CDR3 is CASSERDRGGSGYTEAFF. The CDR3 DNA reads as TGTGCCAGCAGTGAAAGGGACAGGGGAGGGTCTGGGTACACTGAAGCTTTCTTT.